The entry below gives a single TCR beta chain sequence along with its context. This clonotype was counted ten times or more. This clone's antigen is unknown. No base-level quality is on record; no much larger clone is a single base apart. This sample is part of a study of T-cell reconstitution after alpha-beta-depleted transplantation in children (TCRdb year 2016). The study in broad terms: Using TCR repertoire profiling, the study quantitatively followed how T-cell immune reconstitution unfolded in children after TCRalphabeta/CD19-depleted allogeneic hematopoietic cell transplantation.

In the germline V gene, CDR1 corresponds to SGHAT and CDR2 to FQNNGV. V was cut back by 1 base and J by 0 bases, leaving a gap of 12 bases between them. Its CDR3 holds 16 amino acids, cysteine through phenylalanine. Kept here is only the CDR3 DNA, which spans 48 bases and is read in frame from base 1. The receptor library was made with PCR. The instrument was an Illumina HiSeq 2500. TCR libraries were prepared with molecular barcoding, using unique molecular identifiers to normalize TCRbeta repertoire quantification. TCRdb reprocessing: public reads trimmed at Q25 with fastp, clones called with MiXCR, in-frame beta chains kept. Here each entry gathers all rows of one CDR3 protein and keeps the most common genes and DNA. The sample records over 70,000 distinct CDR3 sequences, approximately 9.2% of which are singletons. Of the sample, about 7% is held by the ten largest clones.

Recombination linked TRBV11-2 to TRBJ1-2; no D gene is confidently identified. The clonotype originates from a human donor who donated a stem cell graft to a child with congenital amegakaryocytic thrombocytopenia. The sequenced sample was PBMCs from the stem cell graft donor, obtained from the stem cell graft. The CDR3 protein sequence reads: CASSLGPRQANYGYTF. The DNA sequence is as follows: TGTGCCAGCAGCTTAGGACCCCGGCAGGCTAACTATGGCTACACCTTC.